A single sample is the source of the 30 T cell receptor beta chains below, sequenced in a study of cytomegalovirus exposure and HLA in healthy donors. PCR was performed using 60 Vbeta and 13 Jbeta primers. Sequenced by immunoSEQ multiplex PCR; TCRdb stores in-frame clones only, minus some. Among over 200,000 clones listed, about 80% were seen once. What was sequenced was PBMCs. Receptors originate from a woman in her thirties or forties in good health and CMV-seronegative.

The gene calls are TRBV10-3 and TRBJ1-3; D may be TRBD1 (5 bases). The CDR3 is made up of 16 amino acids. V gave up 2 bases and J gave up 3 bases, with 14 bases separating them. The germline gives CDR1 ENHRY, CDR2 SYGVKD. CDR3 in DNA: TGTGCCATCAGTGAGGGGCCAGGGAATAGTGGAAACACCATATATTTT. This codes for CAISEGPGNSGNTIYF.

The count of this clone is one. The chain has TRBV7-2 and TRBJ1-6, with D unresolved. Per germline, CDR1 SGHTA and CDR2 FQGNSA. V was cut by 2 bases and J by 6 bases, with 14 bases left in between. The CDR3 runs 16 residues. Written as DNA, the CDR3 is TGTGCCAGCAGCTTACCGACGCTAGGAGTTAATTCACCCCTCCACTTT. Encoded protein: CASSLPTLGVNSPLHF.

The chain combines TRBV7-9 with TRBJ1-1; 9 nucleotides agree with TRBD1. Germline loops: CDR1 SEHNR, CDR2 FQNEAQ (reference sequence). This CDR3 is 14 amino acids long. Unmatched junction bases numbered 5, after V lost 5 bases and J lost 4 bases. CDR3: CASSKGQGTTEAFF. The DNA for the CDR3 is TGTGCCAGCAGCAAAGGACAGGGGACCACTGAAGCTTTCTTT.

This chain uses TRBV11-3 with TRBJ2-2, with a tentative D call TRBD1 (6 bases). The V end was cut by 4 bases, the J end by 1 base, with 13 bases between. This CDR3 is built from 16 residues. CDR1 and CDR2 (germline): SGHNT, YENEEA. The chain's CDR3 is CASSSPGTLNTGELFF. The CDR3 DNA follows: TGTGCCAGCAGCTCCCCCGGGACACTGAACACCGGGGAGCTGTTTTTT.

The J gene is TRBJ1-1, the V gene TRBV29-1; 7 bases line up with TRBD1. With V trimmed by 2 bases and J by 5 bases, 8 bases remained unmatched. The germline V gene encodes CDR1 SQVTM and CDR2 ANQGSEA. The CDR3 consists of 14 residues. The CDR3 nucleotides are TGCAGCGTTGAACGGCAGCCAGGGGGGACTGAAGCTTTCTTT. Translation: CSVERQPGGTEAFF.

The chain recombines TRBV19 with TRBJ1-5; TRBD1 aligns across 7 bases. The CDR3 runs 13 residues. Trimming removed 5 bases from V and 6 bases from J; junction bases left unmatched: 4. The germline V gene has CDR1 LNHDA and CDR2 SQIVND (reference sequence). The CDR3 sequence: CASSGDRSQPQHF. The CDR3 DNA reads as TGTGCCAGTAGTGGGGACAGAAGTCAGCCCCAGCATTTT. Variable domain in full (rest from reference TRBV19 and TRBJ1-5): DGGITQSPKYLFRKEGQNVTLSCEQNLNHDAMYWYRQDPGQGLRLIYYSQIVNDFQKGDIAEGYSVSREKKESFPLTVTSAQKNPTAFYLCASSGDRSQPQHFGDGTRLSIL.

CDR3 nucleotides: TGTGCCAGCAGCCCGTCCAGGGAGGCCAGGGCTTTCTTT. Amino acid sequence: CASSPSREARAFF. This chain links TRBV7-3 with TRBJ1-1; D is perhaps TRBD1 (5 bases). V lost 5 bases and J 11 bases, leaving 18 bases between the germline ends. The CDR3 is 13 residues long. Per germline, CDR1 SGHTA and CDR2 FQGTGA.

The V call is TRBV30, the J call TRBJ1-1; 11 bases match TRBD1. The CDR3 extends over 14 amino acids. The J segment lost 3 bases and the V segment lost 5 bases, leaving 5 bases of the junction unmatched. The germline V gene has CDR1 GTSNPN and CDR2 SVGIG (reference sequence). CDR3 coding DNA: TGTGCCTGGGACCCGGGACAGGGGGACACTGAAGCTTTCTTT. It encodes CAWDPGQGDTEAFF.

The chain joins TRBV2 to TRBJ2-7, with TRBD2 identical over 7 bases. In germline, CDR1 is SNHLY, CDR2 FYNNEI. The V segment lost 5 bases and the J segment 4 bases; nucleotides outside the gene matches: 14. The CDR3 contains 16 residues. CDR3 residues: CASSFTGTREGYEQYF. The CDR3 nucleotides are TGTGCCAGCAGTTTCACCGGGACCAGGGAGGGGTACGAGCAGTACTTC.

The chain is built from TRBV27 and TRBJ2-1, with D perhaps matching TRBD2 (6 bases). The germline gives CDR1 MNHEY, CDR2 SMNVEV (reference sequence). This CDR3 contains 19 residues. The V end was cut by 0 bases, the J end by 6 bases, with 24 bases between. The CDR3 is CASSLSFVAVLPSINEQFF. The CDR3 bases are TGTGCCAGCAGTTTATCTTTTGTAGCGGTACTCCCATCAATCAATGAGCAGTTCTTC.

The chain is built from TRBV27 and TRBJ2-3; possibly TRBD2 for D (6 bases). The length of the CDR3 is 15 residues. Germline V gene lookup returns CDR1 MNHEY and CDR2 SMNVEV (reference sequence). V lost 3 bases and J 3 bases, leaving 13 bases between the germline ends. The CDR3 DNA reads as TGTGCCAGCAGTTTGGGGGGACTCACAACAGATACGCAGTATTTT. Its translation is CASSLGGLTTDTQYF.

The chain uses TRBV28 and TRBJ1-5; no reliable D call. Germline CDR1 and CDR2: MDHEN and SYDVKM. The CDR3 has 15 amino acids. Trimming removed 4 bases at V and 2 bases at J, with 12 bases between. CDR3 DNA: TGTGCCAGCAGTTCCGGATACCGGGGCAATCAGCCCCAGCATTTT. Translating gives CASSSGYRGNQPQHF. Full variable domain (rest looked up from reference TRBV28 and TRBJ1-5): DVKVTQSSRYLVKRTGEKVFLECVQDMDHENMFWYRQDPGLGLRLIYFSYDVKMKEKGDIPEGYSVSREKKERFSLILESASTNQTSMYLCASSSGYRGNQPQHFGDGTRLSIL.

The CDR3 reads CASSPRTDRERDGYTF. CDR3 nucleotide sequence: TGTGCCAGCAGCCCAAGAACGGACAGGGAGCGTGATGGCTACACCTTC. This chain connects TRBV11-1 to TRBJ1-2, with 8 bases fitting TRBD1. Trimming removed 5 bases from V and 6 bases from J; junction bases left unmatched: 14. Germline CDR1 and CDR2: SGHAT and FQDESV (reference sequence). This CDR3 has 16 residues.

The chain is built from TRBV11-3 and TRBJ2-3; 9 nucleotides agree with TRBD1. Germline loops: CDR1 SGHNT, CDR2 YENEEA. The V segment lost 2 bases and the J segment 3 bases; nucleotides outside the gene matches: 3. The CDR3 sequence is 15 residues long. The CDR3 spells CASSLTGGRTDTQYF. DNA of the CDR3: TGTGCCAGCAGCTTAACAGGGGGCCGAACAGATACGCAGTATTTT.

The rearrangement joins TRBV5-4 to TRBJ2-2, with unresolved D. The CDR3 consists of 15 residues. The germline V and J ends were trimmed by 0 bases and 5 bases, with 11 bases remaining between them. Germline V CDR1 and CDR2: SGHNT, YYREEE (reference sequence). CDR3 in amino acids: CASSLEPGKTGELFF. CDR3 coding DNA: TGTGCCAGCAGCTTGGAACCAGGAAAGACCGGGGAGCTGTTTTTT. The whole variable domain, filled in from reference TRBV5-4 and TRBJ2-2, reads ETGVTQSPTHLIKTRGQQVTLRCSSQSGHNTVSWYQQALGQGPQFIFQYYREEENGRGNFPPRFSGLQFPNYSSELNVNALELDDSALYLCASSLEPGKTGELFFGEGSRLTVL.

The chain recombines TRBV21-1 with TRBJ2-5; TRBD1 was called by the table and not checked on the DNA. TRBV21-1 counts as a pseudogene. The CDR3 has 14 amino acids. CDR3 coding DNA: TGTGCCTACTTAGGACGACAGATACAAGAGACCCAGTACTTC. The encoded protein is CAYLGRQIQETQYF.

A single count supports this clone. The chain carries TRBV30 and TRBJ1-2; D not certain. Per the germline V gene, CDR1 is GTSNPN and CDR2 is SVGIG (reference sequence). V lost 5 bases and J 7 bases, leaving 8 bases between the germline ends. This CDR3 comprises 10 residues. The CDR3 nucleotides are TGTGCCTGGGCAGGTCTTGGCTACACCTTC. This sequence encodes CAWAGLGYTF. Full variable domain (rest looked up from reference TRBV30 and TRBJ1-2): SQTIHQWPATLVQPVGSPLSLECTVEGTSNPNLYWYRQAAGRGLQLLFYSVGIGQISSEVPQNLSASRPQDRQFILSSKKLLLSDSGFYLCAWAGLGYTFGSGTRLTVV.

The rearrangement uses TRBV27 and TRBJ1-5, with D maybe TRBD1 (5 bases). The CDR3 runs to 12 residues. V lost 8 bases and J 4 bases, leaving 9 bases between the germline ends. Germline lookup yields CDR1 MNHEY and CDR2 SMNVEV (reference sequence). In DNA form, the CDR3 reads TGTGCCAGCGGTGGGGGGAATCAGCCCCAGCATTTT. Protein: CASGGGNQPQHF.

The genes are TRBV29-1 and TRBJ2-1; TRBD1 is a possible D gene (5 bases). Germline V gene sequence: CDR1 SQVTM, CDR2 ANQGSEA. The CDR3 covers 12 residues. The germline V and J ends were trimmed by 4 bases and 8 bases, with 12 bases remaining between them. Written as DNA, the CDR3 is TGCAGCGTTGGCATCAGGGAACATGAGCAGTTCTTC. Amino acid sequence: CSVGIREHEQFF.

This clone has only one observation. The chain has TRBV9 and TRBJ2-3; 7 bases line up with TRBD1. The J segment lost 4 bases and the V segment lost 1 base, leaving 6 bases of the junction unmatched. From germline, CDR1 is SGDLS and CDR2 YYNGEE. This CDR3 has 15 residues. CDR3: CASSVHTGAPDTQYF. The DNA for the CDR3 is TGTGCCAGCAGCGTACATACAGGGGCCCCAGATACGCAGTATTTT.

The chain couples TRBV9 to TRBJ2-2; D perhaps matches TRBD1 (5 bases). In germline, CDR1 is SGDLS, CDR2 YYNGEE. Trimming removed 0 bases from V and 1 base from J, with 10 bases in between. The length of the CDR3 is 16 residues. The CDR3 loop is CASSVAFGQNTGELFF. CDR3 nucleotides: TGTGCCAGCAGCGTAGCTTTTGGACAGAACACCGGGGAGCTGTTTTTT.

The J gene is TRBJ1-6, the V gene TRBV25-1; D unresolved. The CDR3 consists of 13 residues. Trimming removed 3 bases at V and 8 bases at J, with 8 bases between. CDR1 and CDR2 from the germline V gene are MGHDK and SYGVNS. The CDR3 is CASSDLFDSPLHF. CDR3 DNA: TGTGCCAGCAGTGACCTATTCGATTCACCCCTCCACTTT.

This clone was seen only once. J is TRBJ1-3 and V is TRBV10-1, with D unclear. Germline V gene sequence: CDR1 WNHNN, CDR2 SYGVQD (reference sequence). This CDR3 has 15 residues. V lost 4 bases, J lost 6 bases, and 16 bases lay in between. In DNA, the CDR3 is TGCGCCAGCAGTGCCTGCAGGAATCCCCCAAACACCATATATTTT. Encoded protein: CASSACRNPPNTIYF.

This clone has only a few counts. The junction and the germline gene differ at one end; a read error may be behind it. CDR3 sequence: CASSLDRDEKLFF. The CDR3 nucleotides read TGTGCCAGCAGTTTGGACAGGGATGAAAAACTGTTTTTT. The chain joins TRBV5-4 to TRBJ1-4; 8 bases line up with TRBD1. CDR1 is SGHNT and CDR2 is YYREEE in the germline V gene (reference sequence). The length of the CDR3 is 13 residues.

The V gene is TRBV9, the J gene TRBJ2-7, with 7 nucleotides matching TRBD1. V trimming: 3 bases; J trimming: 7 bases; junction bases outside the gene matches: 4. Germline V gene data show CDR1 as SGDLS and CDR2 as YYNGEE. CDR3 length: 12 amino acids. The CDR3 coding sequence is TGTGCCAGCAGCGCCCTCAGGGGGGAGCAGTACTTC. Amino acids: CASSALRGEQYF.

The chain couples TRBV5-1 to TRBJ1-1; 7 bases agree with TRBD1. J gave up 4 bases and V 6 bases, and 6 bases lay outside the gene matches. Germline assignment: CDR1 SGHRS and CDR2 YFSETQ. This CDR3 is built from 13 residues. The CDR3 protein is CASNDRDGTEAFF. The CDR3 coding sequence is TGCGCCAGCAACGACAGGGACGGCACTGAAGCTTTCTTT.

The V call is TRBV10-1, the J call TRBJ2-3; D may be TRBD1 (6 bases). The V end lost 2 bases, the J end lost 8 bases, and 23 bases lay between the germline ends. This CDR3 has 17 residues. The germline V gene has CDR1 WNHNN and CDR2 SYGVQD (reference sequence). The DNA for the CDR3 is TGCGCCAGCAGTGAGCTGGTCGGACAGTCACCCATAGGTACGCAGTATTTT. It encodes CASSELVGQSPIGTQYF.

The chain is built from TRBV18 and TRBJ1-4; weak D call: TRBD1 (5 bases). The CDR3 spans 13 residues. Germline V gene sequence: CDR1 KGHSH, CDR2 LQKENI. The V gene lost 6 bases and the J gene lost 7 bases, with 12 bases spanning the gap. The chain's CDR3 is CASSSIDSEKLFF. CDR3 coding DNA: TGTGCCAGCTCGTCGATTGACAGTGAAAAACTGTTTTTT.

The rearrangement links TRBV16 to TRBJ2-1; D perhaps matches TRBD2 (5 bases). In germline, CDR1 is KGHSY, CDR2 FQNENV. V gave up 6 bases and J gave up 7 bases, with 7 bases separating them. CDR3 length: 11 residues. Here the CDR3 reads CASRRVNEQFF. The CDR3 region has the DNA TGTGCCAGCAGGAGGGTAAATGAGCAGTTCTTC.

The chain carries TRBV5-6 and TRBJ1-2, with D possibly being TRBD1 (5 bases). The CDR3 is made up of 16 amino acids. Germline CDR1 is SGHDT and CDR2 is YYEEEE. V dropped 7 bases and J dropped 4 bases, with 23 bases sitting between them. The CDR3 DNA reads TGTGCCAGCGCTCCACCGGGGACTGTGGGGGGCTATGGCTACACCTTC. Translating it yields CASAPPGTVGGYGYTF.